Listed below are T cell receptor beta chains from one sample, sequenced in a study of a mutant IDH1 vaccine in newly diagnosed glioma. Antigens of these TCRs are unknown. Method: immunoSEQ multiplex PCR; TCRdb's copy keeps in-frame clones and lacks some. The data hold over 50,000 clones, with 80% to 90% observed a single time. The material sequenced was PBMCs, taken from a glioma patient whose treatment included an IDH1 peptide vaccine. The receptors here all came from a woman aged 40-49 years with glioma. Each CDR3 is given with its conserved first and last residue. A D gene is named only where the DNA matches it firmly. Some rows have no size entry. The others give once, few or many, or a class for an expanded clone.

d_call,v_call,j_call,clone_size,cdr3_aa,cdr3_nt
NA,TRBV2,TRBJ1-1,few,CASRGWNTEAFF,TGTGCCAGCAGGGGATGGAACACTGAAGCTTTCTTT
NA,TRBV15,TRBJ2-2,NA,CATSRHPGELFF,TGTGCCACCAGCAGGCATCCCGGGGAGCTGTTTTTT
TRBD1,TRBV7-8,TRBJ1-6,NA,CASSTGRDSYNSPLHF,TGTGCCAGCAGCACCGGACGGGACAGCTATAATTCACCCCTCCACTTT
TRBD1,TRBV25-1,TRBJ2-2,NA,CASRNGDSGNTGELFF,TGTGCCAGCAGGAATGGGGACAGCGGGAACACCGGGGAGCTGTTTTTT
NA,TRBV5-1,TRBJ1-1,NA,CASSFRGMNTEAFF,TGCGCCAGCAGCTTTCGAGGAATGAACACTGAAGCTTTCTTT
TRBD1,TRBV15,TRBJ1-1,once,CATSRVRDSEAFF,TGTGCCACCAGCAGAGTCCGGGACAGTGAAGCTTTCTTT
TRBD2,TRBV7-3,TRBJ2-2,NA,CASSSSGTAGELFF,TGTGCCAGCAGCTCCAGCGGGACTGCCGGGGAGCTGTTTTTT
NA,TRBV6-1,TRBJ1-1,NA,CASSEGGVGNTEAFF,TGTGCCAGCAGTGAAGGGGGAGTGGGAAACACTGAAGCTTTCTTT
NA,TRBV10-3,TRBJ1-2,NA,CAIRGPGLNYGYTF,TGTGCCATCAGGGGTCCAGGTCTCAACTATGGCTACACCTTC
NA,TRBV4-2,TRBJ1-3,NA,CASSQVVGRGSGNTIYF,TGTGCCAGCAGCCAAGTTGTTGGCAGGGGATCTGGAAACACCATATATTTT
TRBD1,TRBV7-8,TRBJ1-5,few,CASSHPGGDRGDQPQHF,TGTGCCAGCAGCCACCCGGGGGGGGACAGGGGGGATCAGCCCCAGCATTTT
NA,TRBV28,TRBJ1-1,NA,CASCYGSDTEAFF,TGTGCCAGCTGTTATGGCTCGGACACTGAAGCTTTCTTT
NA,TRBV6-1,TRBJ2-7,NA,CASSEAPMSEQYF,TGTGCCAGCAGTGAAGCGCCTATGTCCGAGCAGTACTTC
NA,TRBV5-4,TRBJ1-4,NA,CASSSDLGEKLFF,TGTGCCAGCAGCTCCGACCTGGGAGAAAAACTGTTTTTT
NA,TRBV27,TRBJ2-1,NA,CASSRPSSSYNEQFF,TGTGCCAGCAGTAGGCCCAGTAGCTCCTACAATGAGCAGTTCTTC
NA,TRBV18,TRBJ2-7,NA,CASSPPGGAYEQYF,TGTGCCAGCTCACCACCAGGGGGAGCCTACGAGCAGTACTTC
TRBD2,TRBV6-1,TRBJ2-7,few,CASSEGAGVVYEQYF,TGTGCCAGCAGTGAAGGAGCGGGAGTGGTCTACGAGCAGTACTTC
NA,TRBV5-6,TRBJ1-1,NA,CASSGVLQANTEAFF,TGTGCCAGCAGCGGGGTTTTACAGGCGAACACTGAAGCTTTCTTT
NA,TRBV15,TRBJ2-7,NA,CATSRDPGPYEQYF,TGTGCCACCAGCAGAGATCCTGGACCCTACGAGCAGTACTTC
TRBD1,TRBV29-1,TRBJ2-7,NA,CSAGQPYEQYF,TGCAGCGCGGGACAGCCCTACGAGCAGTACTTC
NA,TRBV10-3,TRBJ1-1,NA,CAIRGGGGYNTEAFF,TGTGCCATCCGCGGCGGGGGGGGGTACAACACTGAAGCTTTCTTT
NA,TRBV5-5,TRBJ2-2,NA,CASSFTTGELFF,TGTGCCAGCAGCTTTACTACCGGGGAGCTGTTTTTT
TRBD1,TRBV5-1,TRBJ1-2,NA,CASSSRTGGNYGYTF,TGCGCCAGCAGCTCACGGACAGGGGGCAACTATGGCTACACCTTC
TRBD2,TRBV23-1,TRBJ2-1,NA,CASSRASGSYNEQFF,TGCGCCAGCAGTCGAGCTAGCGGGAGCTACAATGAGCAGTTCTTC